This record looks at one TCR beta chain sequence and its context. TCRdb reanalysed the RT-PCR reads using MiXCR and keeps one entry per CDR3 protein. The repertoire holds almost 700,000 distinct CDR3 sequences, 13% to 15% seen once, with 3.6% in the top ten. Trimming took off 6 bases at V and 5 bases at J, with 17 bases between the two ends. This CDR3 has 15 amino acids. The germline CDR1 and CDR2 sequences are MNHEY and SMNVEV (reference sequence). The sequencing sample was made of memory CD4+ T cells from blood. The chain recombines TRBV27 with TRBJ2-1, with no clear D. The origin of this receptor is a female donor in good health, serving as a healthy control. CDR3 in amino acids: CASRQSHANNNEQFF. Written as DNA, the CDR3 is TGTGCCAGCAGACAGTCCCACGCGAACAACAATGAGCAGTTCTTC.